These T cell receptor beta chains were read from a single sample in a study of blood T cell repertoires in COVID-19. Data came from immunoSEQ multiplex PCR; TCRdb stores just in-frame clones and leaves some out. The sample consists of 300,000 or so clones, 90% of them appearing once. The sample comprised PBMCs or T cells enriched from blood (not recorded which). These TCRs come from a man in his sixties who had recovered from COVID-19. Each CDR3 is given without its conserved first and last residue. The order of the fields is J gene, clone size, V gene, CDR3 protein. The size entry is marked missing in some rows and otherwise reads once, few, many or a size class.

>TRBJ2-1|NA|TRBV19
ASTTLTGGYYNEQF
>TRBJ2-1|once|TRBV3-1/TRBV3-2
ASSHLAGVINEQF
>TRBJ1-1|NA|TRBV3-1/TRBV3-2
ASSQDRGRGTEAF
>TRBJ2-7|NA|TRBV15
ATSRDPGQGVHEQY
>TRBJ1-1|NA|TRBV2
ASSFGQGAGAF
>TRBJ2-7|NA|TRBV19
ASSIPKAGGYEQY
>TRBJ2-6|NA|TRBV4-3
ASSQGTISGANVLT
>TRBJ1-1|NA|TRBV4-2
ASSQALAGAGEAF
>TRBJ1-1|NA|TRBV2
ASSSRGTTLNTEAF
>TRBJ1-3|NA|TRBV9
ASSTGFSGNTIY
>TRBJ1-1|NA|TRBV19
ASSIVTANLNTEAF
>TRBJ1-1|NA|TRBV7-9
ASSLVLSSEAF
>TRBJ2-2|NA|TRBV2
ASKSRGDANTGELF
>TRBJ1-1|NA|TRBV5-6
ASSLYGTDLNTEAF
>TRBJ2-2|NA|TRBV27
ASSLVGQGITGELF
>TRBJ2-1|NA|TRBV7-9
ASSFLASGSIDEQF
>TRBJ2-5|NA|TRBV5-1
ASSQGTAQETQY
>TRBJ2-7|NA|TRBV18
ASSPVGTPAYEQY
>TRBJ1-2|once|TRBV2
ASSAGTAEIGGYT
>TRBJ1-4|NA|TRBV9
ASSPSTRTNEKLF
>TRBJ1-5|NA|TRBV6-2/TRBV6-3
ASSYPPEVNQPQH
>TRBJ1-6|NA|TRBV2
ASRAGGWSPLH
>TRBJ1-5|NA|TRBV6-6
ASRVGGVQGHQPQH
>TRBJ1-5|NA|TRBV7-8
ASSLKRSTGLGQPQH
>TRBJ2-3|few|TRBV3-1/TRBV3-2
ASSQHSSPAQY
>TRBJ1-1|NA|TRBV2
ASIREGNTEAF
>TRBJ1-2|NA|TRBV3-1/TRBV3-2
ASSPLGGGGYT
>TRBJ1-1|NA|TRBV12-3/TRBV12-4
ASSFGTPRVAF
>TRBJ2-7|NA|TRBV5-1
ASSLGLQGYEQY
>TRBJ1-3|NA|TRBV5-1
ASSASGTTGNTIY
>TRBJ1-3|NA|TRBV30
AWSRDSGNTIY
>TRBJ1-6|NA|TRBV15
ATSRVGGGLAPLH
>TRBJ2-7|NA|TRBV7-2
ASSPRVSSSYEQY
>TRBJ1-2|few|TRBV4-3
ASSQEPGRNYGYT
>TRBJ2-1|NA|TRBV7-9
ASSSAGTATYNEQF
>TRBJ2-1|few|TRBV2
ASTESGRGHYNEQF
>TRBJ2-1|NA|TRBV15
ATSRDRLEQF
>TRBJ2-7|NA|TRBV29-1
SFKDSSYEQY
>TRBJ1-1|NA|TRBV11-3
ASSLETGRAF
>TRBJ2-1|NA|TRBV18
ASSPLDRGVEQF
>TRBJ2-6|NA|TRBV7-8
ASGQSSGANVLT
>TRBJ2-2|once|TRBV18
ASSDYGGRAGELF
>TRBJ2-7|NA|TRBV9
ASSVEAGTQTGQY
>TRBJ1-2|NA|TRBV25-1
ASSDPTVKGSYGYT
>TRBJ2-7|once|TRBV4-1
ASSQIGLGGYEQY
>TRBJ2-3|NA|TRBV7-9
ASSWGRGGITDTQY
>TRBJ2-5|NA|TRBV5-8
ASSLEPGGTQY
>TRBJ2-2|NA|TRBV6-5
ASSPKNTGELF
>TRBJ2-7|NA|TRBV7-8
ASSLGRPGLGEQY
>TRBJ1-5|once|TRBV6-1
ASSESQPQH
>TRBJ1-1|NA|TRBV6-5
ASRTGTAEAF
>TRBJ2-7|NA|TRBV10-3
ATWGQNTYEQY
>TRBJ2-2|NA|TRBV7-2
ASSLARQGAYTGELF
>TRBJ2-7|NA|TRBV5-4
ASSFRGGYEQY
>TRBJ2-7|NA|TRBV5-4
ASSPEDLYEQY
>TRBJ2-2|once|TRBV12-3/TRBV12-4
ASSLTGRGELF
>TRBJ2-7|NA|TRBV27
ASSLSFSGRHPQY
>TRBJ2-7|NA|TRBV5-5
ASSASGGVLVVEQY
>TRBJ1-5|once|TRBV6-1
ASSEATGVQPQH
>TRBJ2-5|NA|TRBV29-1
SVGAASGRGLEETQY